This T cell receptor (beta chain) was recorded in a study of relationships among human T cell subsets (dated by TCRdb to the early 2010s). In the study overall: Sequencing was performed on eight distinct blood T cell populations: pan T, CD8 cytotoxic, regulatory, Th1, Th2, naive plus transitional, activated and memory cells. The paper's findings and limits, for the study overall: A CD4+CD8+ double-positive population could not be excluded by the bead-based sorting. Substantial CDR3 sharing among Th1, Th2 and regulatory T cells was interpreted as suggesting stochastic cell fate choices. Across the seven subsets, no statistically significant differences turned up in V, D and J usage, CDR3 length, or N-nucleotide additions. Over 60% of CD8+ cytotoxic sequences were found to belong to clones with over 100 reads, whereas few such clones were observed in the regulatory and Th2 subsets.

Libraries were constructed by multiplex PCR. The run used a 454 GS FLX. TCR alpha and beta CDR3 regions were amplified from mRNA by semiquantitative ARM-PCR. ARM-PCR used tagged nested gene-specific primers, after which communal superprimers carried out exponential amplification. Before the first-round PCR products went through the second amplification round, exonuclease was used to remove the nested primers. The amplicons were sequenced on the 454 platform, a system that can rapidly sequence millions of DNA fragments without cloning bias. A read was counted as effective if the read could be mapped to both V and J germline segments. The original methods were these. Reads were assigned to germline V, D and J segments with IRmap, which uses pyromap, a Smith-Waterman modification adapted to 454 sequencing errors. D-beta assignments were filtered using cutoffs set at the 99th percentile of alignment scores from simulated random sequences. The CDR3 was taken to be the amino acids lying between the conserved V-segment Y[YFLI]C motif and the J-segment [FW]GXGT motif. A compound Poisson process model, previously applied to large-scale EST data, was used to estimate repertoire diversity. A procedure for detecting cross-contamination was used to argue that sample contamination was not the source of the shared CDR3s. The raw public reads went through TCRdb reprocessing: fastp at Q25, MiXCR clone calling, in-frame beta chains kept. Every distinct CDR3 protein forms one entry, paired with its most common genes and DNA. TCRdb's processing, not the authors' own work, is the source of the V and J calls. This sample is represented by about 8,900 distinct CDR3 sequences; about 52% of them were singletons. The ten most abundant clones make up roughly 5.6% of the sample.

From the CD45RA-negative fraction, CD45RA-RO+ cells were selected as memory T cells using anti-CD45RO beads. Miltenyi superparamagnetic beads coated with subset-specific monoclonal antibodies were used to isolate the T cell subsets. Peripheral blood was used as the source from which all T cell populations were isolated. Ficoll separation of whole blood yielded mononuclear cells, and anti-CD14 microbeads were then used to deplete the monocytes. Right after isolation, the cell populations were resuspended in RNAprotect reagent. There are 12 amino acids in the CDR3, from cysteine to phenylalanine inclusive. The entry retains the CDR3 DNA only, 36 bases that are in frame from base 1. V is pared back by 8 bases and J by 6 bases, with 12 bases lying between the germline termini. For CDR1 and CDR2, the germline V gene (reference sequence) lists SGHAT and FQDESV. This clonotype is assessed as medium-sized (0.01 to 0.1%). Its antigen specificity is not known. Base-call qualities are not available, and no considerably larger clone is one nucleotide away.

Recombination linked TRBV11-1 to TRBJ2-3, and the D gene may be TRBD1, 5 bases matching. Sequenced sample: memory T cells sorted from blood. The intended sense of this specimen's cell subset or site label: CD45RA-RO+ memory T cells. The clonotype was recovered from a man aged 40-50 years in good health. The nucleotide sequence reads TGTGCCAGCGGACAAACCACGGATACGCAGTATTTT. Its coded protein is CASGQTTDTQYF.